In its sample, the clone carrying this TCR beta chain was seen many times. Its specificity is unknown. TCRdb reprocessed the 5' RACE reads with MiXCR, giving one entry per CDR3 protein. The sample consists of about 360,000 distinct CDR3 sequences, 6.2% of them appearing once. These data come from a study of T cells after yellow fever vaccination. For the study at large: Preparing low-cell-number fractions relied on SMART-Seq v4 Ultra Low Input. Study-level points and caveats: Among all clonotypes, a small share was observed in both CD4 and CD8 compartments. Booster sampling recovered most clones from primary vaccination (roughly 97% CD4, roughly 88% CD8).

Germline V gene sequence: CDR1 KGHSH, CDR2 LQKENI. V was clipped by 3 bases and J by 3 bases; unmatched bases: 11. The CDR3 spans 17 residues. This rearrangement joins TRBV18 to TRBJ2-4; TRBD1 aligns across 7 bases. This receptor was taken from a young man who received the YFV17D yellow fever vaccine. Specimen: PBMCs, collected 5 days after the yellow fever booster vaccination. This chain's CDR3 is CASSPITGAAIKNIQYF. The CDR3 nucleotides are TGTGCCAGCTCACCTATCACAGGGGCCGCCATCAAAAACATTCAGTACTTC. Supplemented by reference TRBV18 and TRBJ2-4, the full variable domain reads NAGVMQNPRHLVRRRGQEARLRCSPMKGHSHVYWYRQLPEEGLKFMVYLQKENIIDESGMPKERFSAEFPKEGPSILRIQQVVRGDSAAYFCASSPITGAAIKNIQYFGAGTRLSVL.